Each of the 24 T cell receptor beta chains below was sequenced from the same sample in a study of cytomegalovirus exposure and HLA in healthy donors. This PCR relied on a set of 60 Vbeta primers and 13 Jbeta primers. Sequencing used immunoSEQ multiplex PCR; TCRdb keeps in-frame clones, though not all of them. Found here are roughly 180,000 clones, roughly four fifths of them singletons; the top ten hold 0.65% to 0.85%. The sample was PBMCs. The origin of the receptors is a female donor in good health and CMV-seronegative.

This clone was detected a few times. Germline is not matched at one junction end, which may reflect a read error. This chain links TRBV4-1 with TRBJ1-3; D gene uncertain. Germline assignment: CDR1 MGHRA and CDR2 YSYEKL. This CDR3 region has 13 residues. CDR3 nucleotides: TGCGCCAGCAGCCAAGTCGGCATTAGGGAGGCGAGTTTT. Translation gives CASSQVGIREASF.

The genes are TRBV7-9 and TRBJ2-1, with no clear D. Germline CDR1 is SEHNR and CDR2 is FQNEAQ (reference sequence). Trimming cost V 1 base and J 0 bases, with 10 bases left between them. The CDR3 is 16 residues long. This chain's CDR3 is CASSLVSAFSYNEQFF. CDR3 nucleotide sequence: TGTGCCAGCAGCTTAGTTTCCGCGTTCTCCTACAATGAGCAGTTCTTC.

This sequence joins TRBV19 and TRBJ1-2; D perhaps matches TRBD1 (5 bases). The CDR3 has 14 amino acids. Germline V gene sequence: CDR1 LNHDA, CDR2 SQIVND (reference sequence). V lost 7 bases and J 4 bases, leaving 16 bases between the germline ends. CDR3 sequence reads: CASINQGFLYGYTF. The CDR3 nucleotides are TGTGCCAGTATCAATCAGGGATTCCTCTATGGCTACACCTTC.

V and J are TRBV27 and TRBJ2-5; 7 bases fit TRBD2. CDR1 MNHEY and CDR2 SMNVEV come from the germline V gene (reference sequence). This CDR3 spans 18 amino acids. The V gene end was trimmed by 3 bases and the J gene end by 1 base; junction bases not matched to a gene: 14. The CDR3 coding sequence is TGTGCCAGCAGTTTTTTGCTCACCGGGACTATGGTCCAAGAGACCCAGTACTTC. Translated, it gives CASSFLLTGTMVQETQYF.

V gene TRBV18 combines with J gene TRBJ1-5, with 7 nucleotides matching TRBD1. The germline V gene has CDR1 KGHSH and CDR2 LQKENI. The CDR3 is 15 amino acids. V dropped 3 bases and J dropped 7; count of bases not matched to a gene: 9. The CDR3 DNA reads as TGTGCCAGCTCACCCTTCGCAGGGGGAAACCAGCCCCAGCATTTT. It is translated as CASSPFAGGNQPQHF.

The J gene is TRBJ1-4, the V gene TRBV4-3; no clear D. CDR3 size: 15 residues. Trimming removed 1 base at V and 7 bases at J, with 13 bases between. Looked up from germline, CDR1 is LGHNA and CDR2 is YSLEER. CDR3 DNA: TGCGCCAGCAGCCAAGGCGTGGGGAGGAGTGAAAAACTGTTTTTT. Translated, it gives CASSQGVGRSEKLFF.

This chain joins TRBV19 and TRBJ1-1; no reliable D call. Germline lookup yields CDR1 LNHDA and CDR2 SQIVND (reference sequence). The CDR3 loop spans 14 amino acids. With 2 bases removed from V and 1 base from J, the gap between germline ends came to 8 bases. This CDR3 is CASSINRKNTEAFF. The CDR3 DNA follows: TGTGCCAGTAGTATAAACAGAAAGAACACTGAAGCTTTCTTT.

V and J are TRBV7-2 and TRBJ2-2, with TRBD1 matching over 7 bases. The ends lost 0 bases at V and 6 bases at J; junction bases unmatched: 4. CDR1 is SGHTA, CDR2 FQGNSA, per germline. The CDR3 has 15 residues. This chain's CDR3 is CASSLAPGGAGELFF. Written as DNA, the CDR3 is TGTGCCAGCAGCTTAGCGCCAGGGGGTGCCGGGGAGCTGTTTTTT.

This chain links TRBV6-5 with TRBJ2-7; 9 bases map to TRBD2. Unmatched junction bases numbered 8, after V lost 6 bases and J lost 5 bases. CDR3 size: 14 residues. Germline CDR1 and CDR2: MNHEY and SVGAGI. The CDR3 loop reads CASRTGVAGDEQYF. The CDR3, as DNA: TGTGCCAGCAGAACCGGGGTAGCGGGAGACGAGCAGTACTTC.

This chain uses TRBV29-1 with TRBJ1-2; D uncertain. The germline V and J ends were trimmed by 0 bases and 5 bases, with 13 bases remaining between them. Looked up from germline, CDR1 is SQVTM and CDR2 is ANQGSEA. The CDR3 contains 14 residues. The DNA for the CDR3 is TGCAGCGTTGAAGAGGCGGGTAATGGGTATGGCTACACCTTC. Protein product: CSVEEAGNGYGYTF. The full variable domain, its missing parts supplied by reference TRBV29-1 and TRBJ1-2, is SAVISQKPSRDICQRGTSLTIQCQVDSQVTMMFWYRQQPGQSLTLIATANQGSEATYESGFVIDKFPISRPNLTFSTLTVSNMSPEDSSIYLCSVEEAGNGYGYTFGSGTRLTVV.

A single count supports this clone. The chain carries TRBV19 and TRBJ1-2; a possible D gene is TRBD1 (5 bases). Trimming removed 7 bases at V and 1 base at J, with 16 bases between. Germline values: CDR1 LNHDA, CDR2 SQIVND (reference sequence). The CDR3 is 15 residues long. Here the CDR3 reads CASNPPGQLNYGYTF. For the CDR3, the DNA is TGTGCCAGTAATCCTCCAGGACAACTTAACTATGGCTACACCTTC.

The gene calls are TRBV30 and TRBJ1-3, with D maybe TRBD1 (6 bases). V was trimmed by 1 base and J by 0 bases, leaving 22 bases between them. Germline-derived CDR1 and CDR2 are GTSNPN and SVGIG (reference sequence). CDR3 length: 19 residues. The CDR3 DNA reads TGTGCCTGGAGTGGACATAATACTCAGACAGGACTCTCTGGAAACACCATATATTTT. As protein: CAWSGHNTQTGLSGNTIYF. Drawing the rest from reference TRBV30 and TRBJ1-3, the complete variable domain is SQTIHQWPATLVQPVGSPLSLECTVEGTSNPNLYWYRQAAGRGLQLLFYSVGIGQISSEVPQNLSASRPQDRQFILSSKKLLLSDSGFYLCAWSGHNTQTGLSGNTIYFGEGSWLTVV.

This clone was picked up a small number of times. Here the CDR3 reads CASSQPQGKNVQETQYF. DNA of the CDR3: TGCGCCAGCAGCCAACCACAGGGGAAGAACGTCCAAGAGACCCAGTACTTC. V usage is TRBV5-1 and J usage is TRBJ2-5; 7 bases fit TRBD1. Germline V gene sequence: CDR1 SGHRS, CDR2 YFSETQ. CDR3 length: 17 residues. The ends lost 4 bases at V and 1 base at J; junction bases unmatched: 13.

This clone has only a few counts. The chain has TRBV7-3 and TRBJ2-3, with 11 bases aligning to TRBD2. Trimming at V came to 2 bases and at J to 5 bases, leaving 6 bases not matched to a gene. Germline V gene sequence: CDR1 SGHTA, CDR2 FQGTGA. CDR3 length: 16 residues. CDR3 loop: CASSLGGTSGGDTQYF. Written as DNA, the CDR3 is TGTGCCAGCAGCTTAGGTGGAACTAGCGGGGGAGATACGCAGTATTTT.

The CDR3: CASSPFGAEAFF. The CDR3 DNA reads as TGTGCCAGCAGCCCATTCGGGGCTGAAGCTTTCTTT. The rearrangement joins TRBV5-5 to TRBJ1-1, with D unresolved. The V and J ends lost 4 bases and 6 bases respectively, with 10 bases between them. CDR1 and CDR2 (germline): SGHKS, YYEKEE (reference sequence). This CDR3 has 12 amino acids.

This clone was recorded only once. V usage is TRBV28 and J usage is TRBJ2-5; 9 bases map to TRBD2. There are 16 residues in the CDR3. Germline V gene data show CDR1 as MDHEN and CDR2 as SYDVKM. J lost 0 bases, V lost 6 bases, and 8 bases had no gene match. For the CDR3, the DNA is TGTGCCAGCAGCAAGACTAGCGGAGGTTACCAAGAGACCCAGTACTTC. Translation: CASSKTSGGYQETQYF.

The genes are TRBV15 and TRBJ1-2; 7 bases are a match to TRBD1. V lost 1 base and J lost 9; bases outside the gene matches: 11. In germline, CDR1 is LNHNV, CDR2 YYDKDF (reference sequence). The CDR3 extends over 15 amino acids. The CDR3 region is CATSRGVGGRGSYTF. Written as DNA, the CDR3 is TGTGCCACCAGCAGAGGGGTAGGGGGCAGGGGCAGCTACACCTTC. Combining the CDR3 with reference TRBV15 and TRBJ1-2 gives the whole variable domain DAMVIQNPRYQVTQFGKPVTLSCSQTLNHNVMYWYQQKSSQAPKLLFHYYDKDFNNEADTPDNFQSRRPNTSFCFLDIRSPGLGDTAMYLCATSRGVGGRGSYTFGSGTRLTVV.

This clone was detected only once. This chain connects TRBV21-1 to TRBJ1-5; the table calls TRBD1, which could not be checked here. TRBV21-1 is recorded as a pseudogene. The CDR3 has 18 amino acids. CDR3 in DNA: TGTGCCAGCGGAAAAGAGGACAGGGGGAGGTTAGGGAATCAGCCCCAGCATTTT. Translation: CASGKEDRGRLGNQPQHF.

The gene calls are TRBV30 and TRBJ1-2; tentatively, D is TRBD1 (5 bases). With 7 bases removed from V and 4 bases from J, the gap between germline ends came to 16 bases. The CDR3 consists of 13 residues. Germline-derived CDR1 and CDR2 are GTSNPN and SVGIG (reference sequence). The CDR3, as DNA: TGTGCCTCAGAGGTAGGGGCCGGCTATGGCTACACCTTC. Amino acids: CASEVGAGYGYTF.

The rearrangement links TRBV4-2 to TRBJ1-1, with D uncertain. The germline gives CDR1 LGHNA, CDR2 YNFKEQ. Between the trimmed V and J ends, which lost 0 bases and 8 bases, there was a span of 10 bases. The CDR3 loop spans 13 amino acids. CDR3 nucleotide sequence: TGTGCCAGCAGCCAAGATCCGGTTTCCGAAGCTTTCTTT. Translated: CASSQDPVSEAFF.

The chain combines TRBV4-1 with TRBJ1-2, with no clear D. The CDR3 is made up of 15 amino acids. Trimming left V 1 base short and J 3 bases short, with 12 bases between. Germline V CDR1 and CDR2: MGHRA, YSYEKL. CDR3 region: CASSQASGTYYGYTF. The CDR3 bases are TGCGCCAGCAGCCAAGCGTCAGGCACTTACTATGGCTACACCTTC.

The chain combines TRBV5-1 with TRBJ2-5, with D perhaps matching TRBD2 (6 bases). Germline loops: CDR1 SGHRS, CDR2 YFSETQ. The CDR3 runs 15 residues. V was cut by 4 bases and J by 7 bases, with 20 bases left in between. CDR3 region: CASSGGSGSLGTQYF. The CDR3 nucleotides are TGCGCCAGCAGCGGGGGGTCCGGGAGCCTCGGGACCCAGTACTTC. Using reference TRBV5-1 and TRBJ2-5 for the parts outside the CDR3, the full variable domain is KAGVTQTPRYLIKTRGQQVTLSCSPISGHRSVSWYQQTPGQGLQFLFEYFSETQRNKGNFPGRFSGRQFSNSRSEMNVSTLELGDSALYLCASSGGSGSLGTQYFGPGTRLLVL.

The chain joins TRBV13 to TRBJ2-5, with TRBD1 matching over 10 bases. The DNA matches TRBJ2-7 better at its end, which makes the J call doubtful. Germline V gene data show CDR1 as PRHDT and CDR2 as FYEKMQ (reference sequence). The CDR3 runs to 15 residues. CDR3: CASSIRQGAPDEQYF. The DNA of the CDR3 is TGTGCCAGCAGCATCCGACAGGGGGCGCCTGACGAGCAGTACTTC.

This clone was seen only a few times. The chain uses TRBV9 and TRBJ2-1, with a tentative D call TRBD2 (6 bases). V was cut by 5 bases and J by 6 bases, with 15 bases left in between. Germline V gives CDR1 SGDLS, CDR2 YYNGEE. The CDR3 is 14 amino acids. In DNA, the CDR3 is TGTGCCAGCAGGCGCGCAGGAGGGAGCAATGAGCAGTTCTTC. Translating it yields CASRRAGGSNEQFF. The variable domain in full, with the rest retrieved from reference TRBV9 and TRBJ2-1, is DSGVTQTPKHLITATGQRVTLRCSPRSGDLSVYWYQQSLDQGLQFLIQYYNGEERAKGNILERFSAQQFPDLHSELNLSSLELGDSALYFCASRRAGGSNEQFFGPGTRLTVL.